The next 11 T cell receptor beta chains were all read from a single sample in a study of cytomegalovirus exposure and HLA in healthy donors. PCR primers comprised 60 Vbeta and 13 Jbeta primers. The data were produced by immunoSEQ multiplex PCR, yet TCRdb's version contains in-frame clones alone and is incomplete. The sample holds roughly 150,000 clones, approximately 80% seen once. The specimen sequenced was PBMCs. All receptors come from a man in his forties or fifties in good health and CMV-seronegative.

V usage is TRBV18 and J usage is TRBJ2-2; 10 bases map to TRBD1. V lost 6 bases to trimming and J lost 6 bases; unmatched junction nucleotides: 16. The CDR3 extends over 18 amino acids. Germline lookup yields CDR1 KGHSH and CDR2 LQKENI. Here the CDR3 reads CASSPFPGQGQAAGELFF. DNA of the CDR3: TGTGCCAGCTCGCCGTTCCCGGGACAGGGGCAAGCGGCCGGGGAGCTGTTTTTT.

The V and J genes are TRBV30 and TRBJ2-1; maybe TRBD1 (6 bases). The CDR3 has 13 residues. Germline loops: CDR1 GTSNPN, CDR2 SVGIG (reference sequence). Trimming cost V 2 bases and J 7 bases, with 12 bases left between them. The CDR3 here is CAWSKGQPNEQFF. In DNA, the CDR3 is TGTGCCTGGAGTAAGGGACAACCGAATGAGCAGTTCTTC.

The V gene is TRBV5-1, the J gene TRBJ2-5; the D gene is possibly TRBD1 (6 bases). Germline-derived CDR1 and CDR2 are SGHRS and YFSETQ. This CDR3 has 16 amino acids. V was shortened by 0 bases and J by 0 bases, with 12 bases between the two germline ends. CDR3 sequence (DNA): TGCGCCAGCAGCTTGGGTCCGGCAGGGGACCAAGAGACCCAGTACTTC. This gives the protein CASSLGPAGDQETQYF.

This chain links TRBV5-5 with TRBJ2-1; 8 bases agree with TRBD2. Germline lookup yields CDR1 SGHKS and CDR2 YYEKEE (reference sequence). The CDR3 contains 14 residues. V was clipped by 5 bases and J by 7 bases; unmatched bases: 8. This CDR3 is CASRAGDMWNEQFF. In DNA form, the CDR3 reads TGTGCCAGCAGAGCGGGAGATATGTGGAATGAGCAGTTCTTC.

This clone showed up many times. The chain links TRBV23-1 to TRBJ1-1; no clear D gene. TRBV23-1 is an ORF for which the function is uncertain. Trimming stripped 4 bases from V and 0 bases from J, with 12 bases between. The CDR3 consists of 15 residues. CDR3: CASSPRGSLNTEAFF. The CDR3 coding sequence is TGCGCCAGCAGTCCCCGTGGTAGTTTGAACACTGAAGCTTTCTTT.

The chain uses TRBV2 and TRBJ2-7; maybe TRBD2 (5 bases). The germline V and J ends were trimmed by 6 bases and 0 bases, with 12 bases remaining between them. Germline CDR1 is SNHLY and CDR2 is FYNNEI. The CDR3 has 14 residues. CDR3 bases: TGTGCCAGCAGGAACCCTCGGGACTCCTACGAGCAGTACTTC. Translating it yields CASRNPRDSYEQYF.

This clone is a singleton in its sample. CDR3 in DNA: TGTGCCTGGAGTGTCGGGGCAGGGGGCGACTACACCTTC. Amino acid sequence: CAWSVGAGGDYTF. This chain connects TRBV30 to TRBJ1-2; 8 bases are shared with TRBD1. The CDR3 length is 13 residues. Germline V gene data show CDR1 as GTSNPN and CDR2 as SVGIG (reference sequence). The V gene end was trimmed by 0 bases and the J gene end by 10 bases; junction bases not matched to a gene: 7.

This chain uses TRBV9 with TRBJ2-7; TRBD1 agrees at 10 bases. From germline, CDR1 is SGDLS and CDR2 YYNGEE. This CDR3 comprises 14 residues. Trimming took 4 bases from V and 5 from J; bases not matched to a gene: 6. The CDR3 protein is CASSSRDRGDEQYF. The CDR3 DNA sequence: TGTGCCAGCAGCTCCCGGGACAGGGGCGACGAGCAGTACTTC.

This rearrangement joins TRBV7-2 to TRBJ1-6; a possible D gene is TRBD1 (5 bases). This CDR3 has 18 amino acids. Trimming pared 4 bases from V and 0 bases from J, leaving 16 bases between. Germline lookup yields CDR1 SGHTA and CDR2 FQGNSA. Here the CDR3 reads CASSSLEAGPSYNSPLHF. CDR3 sequence (DNA): TGTGCCAGCAGCTCCTTGGAAGCAGGGCCCTCCTATAATTCACCCCTCCACTTT.

In its sample, this clone was seen a few times. Here the CDR3 reads CASSPARGKSSGANVLTF. The CDR3 nucleotides are TGTGCCAGCAGTCCCGCACGCGGGAAGTCGTCTGGGGCCAACGTCCTGACTTTC. V gene TRBV27 combines with J gene TRBJ2-6, with D possibly TRBD2 on 6 matching bases. The CDR3 runs to 18 residues. CDR1 and CDR2 (germline): MNHEY, SMNVEV (reference sequence). Trimming took off 5 bases at V and 1 base at J, with 18 bases between the two ends.

The J gene is TRBJ2-1, the V gene TRBV6-4, with 9 bases that match TRBD1. Germline V gene data show CDR1 as MRHNA and CDR2 as SNTAGT. The CDR3 has 12 residues. V was clipped by 4 bases and J by 9 bases; unmatched bases: 1. The CDR3 coding sequence is TGTGCCAGCAGTGGACAGGGGGGTGAGCAGTTCTTC. Its translation: CASSGQGGEQFF.